This T cell receptor (beta chain) was recovered during a study of identical twins' blood T cells. MiXCR was run by TCRdb on the 5' RACE reads, yielding one entry per CDR3 protein. The table lists 300,000 to 450,000 distinct CDR3 sequences, about 28% of them singletons. The CDR3 length is 12 residues. Per the germline V gene, CDR1 is LNHNV and CDR2 is YYDKDF (reference sequence). The V end lost 6 bases, the J end lost 3 bases, and 8 bases lay between the germline ends. This TCR derives from a woman aged 18-49 years in good health. Sequenced sample: PBMCs. The V and J genes are TRBV15 and TRBJ1-1, with D tentatively TRBD1 (5 bases). The CDR3 nucleotides read TGTGCCACCAGTAAACAGGACACTGAAGCTTTCTTT. Its translation is CATSKQDTEAFF.